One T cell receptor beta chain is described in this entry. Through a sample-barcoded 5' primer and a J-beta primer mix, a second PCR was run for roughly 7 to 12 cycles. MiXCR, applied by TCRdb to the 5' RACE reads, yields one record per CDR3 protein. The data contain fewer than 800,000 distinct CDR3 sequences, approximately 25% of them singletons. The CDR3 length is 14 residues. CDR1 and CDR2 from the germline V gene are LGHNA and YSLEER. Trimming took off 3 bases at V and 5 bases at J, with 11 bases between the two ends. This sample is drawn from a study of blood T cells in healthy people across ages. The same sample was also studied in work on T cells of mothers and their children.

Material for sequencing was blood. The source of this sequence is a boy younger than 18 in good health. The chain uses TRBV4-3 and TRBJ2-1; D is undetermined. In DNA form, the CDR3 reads TGCGCCAGCAGCCAGTTCCAGTACAACAATGAGCAGTTCTTC. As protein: CASSQFQYNNEQFF.